Listed below are T cell receptor beta chains from one sample, sequenced in a study of shared clonotypes between healthy human individuals. The table came from immunoSEQ multiplex PCR; TCRdb's copy has only in-frame clones and leaves some out. The sample holds some 2.1 million clones, roughly 94% seen once. Specimen: naive CD4+ T cells sorted from blood. The receptor set was obtained from a man aged 18 to 35 in good health. CDR3s include the opening cysteine and the closing phenylalanine or tryptophan. D genes are given only for firm matches. Size tells how often a clone was seen (once, few, many) or the class of an expanded clone, and some rows leave it out.

TRBV15	TRBJ2-5	-	-	TGTGCCACCAGCAGAGGGATAGGATCGAGTTCGGAGACCCAGTACTTC	CATSRGIGSSSETQYF
TRBV7-8	TRBJ2-7	-	-	TGTGCCAGCACCTCGAGGGGGGGGACTGGAGAGCAGTACTTC	CASTSRGGTGEQYF
TRBV7-2	TRBJ1-1	-	-	TGTGCCAGCAGCTTAGCCTTCCCCGAACAGGGACAGAACACTGAAGCTTTCTTT	CASSLAFPEQGQNTEAFF
TRBV6-6	TRBJ1-6	-	-	TGTGCCAGCACACCGGGGGGGTCACCCCTCCACTTT	CASTPGGSPLHF
TRBV6-1	TRBJ2-2	-	TRBD1	TGTGCCAGCAGTGAATCAGGGGGTACCGGGGAGCTGTTTTTT	CASSESGGTGELFF
TRBV6-1	TRBJ1-1	-	-	TGTGCCAGCACACACGGAGTGAACACTGAAGCTTTCTTT	CASTHGVNTEAFF
TRBV7-8	TRBJ2-7	-	TRBD2	TGTGCCAGCAGCTTAGGACTAGCGGTAACCTACGAGCAGTACTTC	CASSLGLAVTYEQYF
TRBV5-1	TRBJ2-3	-	-	TGCGCCAGCAGCGGCGGGGCTAGCACAGATACGCAGTATTTT	CASSGGASTDTQYF
TRBV7-9	TRBJ1-6	-	TRBD1	TGTGCCAGCAGCGCTCAGGGGGCGGCCTATAATTCACCCCTCCACTTT	CASSAQGAAYNSPLHF
TRBV7-8	TRBJ2-2	once	-	TGTGCCAGCAGCCGACGGTGGAGGGGAGAGGGACTTAACACCGGGGAGCTGTTTTTT	CASSRRWRGEGLNTGELFF
TRBV28	TRBJ2-7	-	-	TGTGCCAGCGTGGGGTATACCTACGAGCAGTACTTC	CASVGYTYEQYF
TRBV29-1	TRBJ2-2	once	TRBD1	TGCAGCGTTGGACAGGGGATCACCGGGGAGCTGTTTTTT	CSVGQGITGELFF
TRBV2	TRBJ2-5	-	-	TGTGCCAGCAGTGAAGACAGGGCCGCGAGTGAGACCCAGTACTTC	CASSEDRAASETQYF
TRBV5-1	TRBJ1-6	-	TRBD1	TGCGCCAGCAGCCCCGGGACAGGAGGTAATTCACCCCTCCACTTT	CASSPGTGGNSPLHF
TRBV5-1	TRBJ2-7	-	-	TGCGCCAGCAGCTTGGATGATACCTTGGAGCAGTACTTC	CASSLDDTLEQYF